A single sample gave rise to the 13 T cell receptor beta chains below, sequenced in a study of blood T cell repertoires in COVID-19 (dated by TCRdb to about 2020). The library came from the immunoSEQ multiplex PCR assay. TCRdb took this table from immuneACCESS and kept in-frame rearrangements with V and J called. Such tables lack part of the clones; where checked against another copy, unresolved V genes explain under half of the gap, and the rest is unexplained. In all, the sample holds more than 85,000 clones, and approximately 82% of those were seen once. The ten largest clones add up to about 16% of the sample. What was sequenced was peripheral blood. These receptors were collected from a woman older than 75 with acute or convalescent COVID-19.

This chain uses TRBV6-5 with TRBJ1-1, with D unresolved. V lost 0 bases and J lost 3, with 8 bases in between. CDR1 MNHEY and CDR2 SVGAGI come from the germline V gene. The CDR3 has 14 amino acids. CDR3 sequence (DNA): TGTGCCAGCAGTTACTCGGGCCGAGACACTGAAGCTTTCTTT. This codes for CASSYSGRDTEAFF.

This chain links TRBV6-6 with TRBJ1-1; D not certain. The CDR3 has 14 amino acids. The ends were cut back, 8 bases at V and 0 bases at J, with 13 bases in the middle. Germline V gene sequence: CDR1 MNHNY, CDR2 SVGAGI (reference sequence). The DNA of the CDR3 is TGTGCCAGCCCCTCCCCCGGGTTGAACACTGAAGCTTTCTTT. It translates to CASPSPGLNTEAFF.

The chain uses TRBV6-5 and TRBJ2-3, with D possibly TRBD1 on 5 matching bases. V was cut by 6 bases and J by 0 bases, with 10 bases left in between. This CDR3 has 14 residues. Germline loops: CDR1 MNHEY, CDR2 SVGAGI. CDR3 bases: TGTGCCAGCAGCCACAGGAAAAGCACAGATACGCAGTATTTT. Amino acids: CASSHRKSTDTQYF.

This clone was counted a few times. This chain connects TRBV6-1 to TRBJ2-2; D not certain. The germline V gene has CDR1 MNHNS and CDR2 SASEGT. The CDR3 runs to 16 residues. The V end lost 4 bases, the J end lost 2 bases, and 14 bases lay between the germline ends. The CDR3 protein is CASSVVSSANTGELFF. In DNA, the CDR3 is TGTGCCAGCAGTGTTGTCTCAAGCGCTAACACCGGGGAGCTGTTTTTT.

The chain recombines TRBV7-2 with TRBJ1-5; a weak D match, TRBD1 (6 bases). Germline lookup yields CDR1 SGHTA and CDR2 FQGNSA. The CDR3 has 15 residues. V was cut by 1 base and J by 3 bases, with 10 bases left in between. The CDR3 coding sequence is TGTGCCAGCAGCTTAGTACAGGGCCTCAATCAGCCCCAGCATTTT. As protein: CASSLVQGLNQPQHF.

The chain carries TRBV5-6 and TRBJ1-1, with D possibly TRBD1 on 5 matching bases. The V gene's germline CDR1 is SGHDT and CDR2 YYEEEE. The CDR3 totals 13 residues. Trimming pared 5 bases from V and 3 bases from J, leaving 11 bases between. DNA of the CDR3: TGTGCCAGCAGTTCAGGGTTGGACACTGAAGCTTTCTTT. It is translated as CASSSGLDTEAFF.

The V call is TRBV3-1 (or the pseudogene TRBV3-2), the J call TRBJ1-2; the D is unclear. The CDR3 runs 14 residues. Germline CDR1 LGHDT, CDR2 YNNKEL (reference sequence). Trimming removed 5 bases from V and 5 bases from J, with 15 bases in between. The CDR3 spells CASSFREEPYGYTF. The CDR3 bases are TGTGCCAGCAGCTTCCGGGAGGAGCCTTATGGCTACACCTTC.

This clone was seen repeatedly, ten times or more. The V and J genes are TRBV30 and TRBJ2-7; TRBD2 aligns across 8 bases. This CDR3 contains 12 residues. Germline values: CDR1 GTSNPN, CDR2 SVGIG (reference sequence). Unmatched junction bases numbered 6, after V lost 4 bases and J lost 7 bases. The CDR3 here is CAWKVGTSEQYV. The DNA for the CDR3 is TGTGCCTGGAAAGTAGGGACTAGTGAGCAGTACGTC.

This chain connects TRBV7-2 to TRBJ1-1; the match to TRBD1 covers 7 bases. This CDR3 comprises 15 residues. The V gene's germline CDR1 is SGHTA and CDR2 FQGNSA. V gave up 6 bases and J gave up 2 bases; unmatched junction bases: 9. The chain's CDR3 is CASSYAGGKNTEAFF. In DNA form, the CDR3 reads TGTGCCAGCAGTTACGCAGGGGGAAAAAACACTGAAGCTTTCTTT.

DNA for the CDR3: TGTGCCAGTAGTATGGAGGGACGCGAAGCTTTCTTT. Its translation: CASSMEGREAFF. The chain uses TRBV19 and TRBJ1-1; TRBD1 might be the D (5 bases). The CDR3 contains 12 residues. Germline values: CDR1 LNHDA, CDR2 SQIVND (reference sequence). V shed 3 bases and J shed 8 bases, with 10 bases lying between them.

J is TRBJ2-7 and V is TRBV12-3 or TRBV12-4; 7 nucleotides agree with TRBD1. The CDR3 is 13 residues long. V was clipped by 6 bases and J by 2 bases; unmatched bases: 4. The CDR3 sequence: CASRRDSTYEQYF. The CDR3 region has the DNA TGTGCCAGCAGAAGGGACAGTACCTACGAGCAGTACTTC.

CDR3 nucleotide sequence: TGTGCCAGCAGCCGTCGGACTAGCGGAGTCTACAATGAGCAGTTCTTC. The encoded protein is CASSRRTSGVYNEQFF. The chain links TRBV2 to TRBJ2-1, with 10 bases fitting TRBD2. From germline, CDR1 is SNHLY and CDR2 FYNNEI. CDR3 length equals 16 residues. The trim removed 6 bases at V and 3 bases at J, leaving 8 bases unmatched.

The table lists this clone with a count of one. The chain is built from TRBV4-3 and TRBJ1-1; a possible D gene is TRBD1 (6 bases). V lost 0 bases and J lost 3, with 11 bases in between. Germline CDR1 reads LGHNA; CDR2 reads YSLEER. The CDR3 totals 15 residues. CDR3 protein: CASSQELDRDTEAFF. CDR3 sequence (DNA): TGCGCCAGCAGCCAAGAATTGGACAGAGACACTGAAGCTTTCTTT.